This TCR beta chain comes out of a study of CD8 T cells in Susac syndrome. The CDR3 is made up of 14 amino acids. The germline V and J ends were trimmed by 5 bases and 4 bases, with 14 bases remaining between them. Germline CDR1 is SNHLY and CDR2 is FYNNEI. When the RNA was reverse transcribed, random hexamers were used with an input of roughly 0.45 to 1 ug. TCRdb fed the immunoSEQ multiplex PCR reads into MiXCR, producing one record per CDR3 protein. The sample records roughly 130,000 distinct CDR3 sequences, roughly 96% being singletons. This clonotype originated in a human donor in good health. Sequenced sample: CD4+ T cells from PBMCs. This rearrangement joins TRBV2 to TRBJ1-1, with a possible D match to TRBD1 (5 bases). The CDR3 reads CASSFMTVRTEAFF. The CDR3 bases are TGTGCCAGCAGTTTCATGACAGTCCGCACTGAAGCTTTCTTT. Full variable domain (missing parts from reference TRBV2 and TRBJ1-1): EPEVTQTPSHQVTQMGQEVILRCVPISNHLYFYWYRQILGQKVEFLVSFYNNEISEKSEIFDDQFSVERPDGSNFTLKIRSTKLEDSAMYFCASSFMTVRTEAFFGQGTRLTVV.